The clone carrying this T cell receptor (beta chain) was recorded a few times. Its antigen is still unknown. The data are from a study of beta chain features in type 1 diabetes. Notes on the study in general: The question of HLA type influencing TCRB rearrangement was one that remained unresolved here. Shortening that was moderate but significant affected the TCRB CDR3s of Type 1 diabetes patients in all four CD4+ subsets.

All of the isolated RNA was reverse transcribed, so expressed TCRB transcripts were sequenced. Clones were read by immunoSEQ multiplex PCR, and TCRdb kept only the in-frame ones, dropping some. The table shows 680,000 or so clones, with roughly 13% occurring only once. Heparinised blood was drawn once per donor, averaging roughly 0.11 L. CDR3 size: 10 residues. V was cut by 7 bases and J by 2 bases, with 2 bases left in between. In germline, CDR1 is GTSNPN, CDR2 SVGIG (reference sequence). V and J are TRBV30 and TRBJ2-2; D is undetermined. The sample was naive CD4+ T cells from blood. This clonotype was sampled from a man between 18 and 35 years old with type 1 diabetes. The chain's CDR3 is CALNTGELFF. The CDR3 nucleotides read TGTGCCTTAAACACCGGGGAGCTGTTTTTT.